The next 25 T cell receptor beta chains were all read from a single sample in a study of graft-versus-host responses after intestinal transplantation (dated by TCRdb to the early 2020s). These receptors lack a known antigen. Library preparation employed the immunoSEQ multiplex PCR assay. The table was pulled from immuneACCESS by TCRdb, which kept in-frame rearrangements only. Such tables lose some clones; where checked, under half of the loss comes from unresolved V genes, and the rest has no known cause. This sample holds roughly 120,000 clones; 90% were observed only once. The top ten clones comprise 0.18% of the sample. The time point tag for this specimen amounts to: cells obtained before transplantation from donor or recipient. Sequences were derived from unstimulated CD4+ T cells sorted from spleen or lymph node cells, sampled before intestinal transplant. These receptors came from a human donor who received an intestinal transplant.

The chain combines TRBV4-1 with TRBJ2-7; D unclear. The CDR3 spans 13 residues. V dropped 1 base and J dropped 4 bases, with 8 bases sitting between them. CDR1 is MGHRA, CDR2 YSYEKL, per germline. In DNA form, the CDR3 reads TGCGCCAGCAGCCAAGCTCCCACTTACGAGCAGTACTTC. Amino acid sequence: CASSQAPTYEQYF.

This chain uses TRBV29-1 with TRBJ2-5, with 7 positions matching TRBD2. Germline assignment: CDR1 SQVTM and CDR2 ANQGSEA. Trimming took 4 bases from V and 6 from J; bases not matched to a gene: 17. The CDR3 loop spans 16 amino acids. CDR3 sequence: CSVGGTLAGLVQTQYF. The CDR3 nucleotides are TGCAGCGTTGGGGGTACTTTAGCGGGCCTCGTACAGACCCAGTACTTC.

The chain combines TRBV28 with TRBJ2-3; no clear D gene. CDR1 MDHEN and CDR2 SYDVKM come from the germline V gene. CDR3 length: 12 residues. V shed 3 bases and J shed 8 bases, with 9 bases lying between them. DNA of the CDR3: TGTGCCAGCAGTTTTTTGAGCGTTACGCAGTATTTT. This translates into CASSFLSVTQYF. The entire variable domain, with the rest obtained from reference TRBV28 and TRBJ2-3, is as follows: DVKVTQSSRYLVKRTGEKVFLECVQDMDHENMFWYRQDPGLGLRLIYFSYDVKMKEKGDIPEGYSVSREKKERFSLILESASTNQTSMYLCASSFLSVTQYFGPGTRLTVL.

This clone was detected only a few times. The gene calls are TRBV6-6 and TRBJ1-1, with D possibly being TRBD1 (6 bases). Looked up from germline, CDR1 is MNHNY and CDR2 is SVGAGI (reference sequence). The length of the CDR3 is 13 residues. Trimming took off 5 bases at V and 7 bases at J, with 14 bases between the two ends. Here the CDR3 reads CASSHRDNLEAFF. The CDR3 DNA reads TGTGCCAGCAGTCATCGGGACAACCTTGAAGCTTTCTTT.

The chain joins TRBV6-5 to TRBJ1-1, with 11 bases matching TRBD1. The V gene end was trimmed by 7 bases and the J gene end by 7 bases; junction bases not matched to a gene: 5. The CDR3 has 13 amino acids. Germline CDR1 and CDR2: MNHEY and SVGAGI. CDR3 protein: CASKGQGVVEAFF. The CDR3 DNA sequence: TGTGCCAGCAAGGGACAGGGGGTTGTTGAAGCTTTCTTT.

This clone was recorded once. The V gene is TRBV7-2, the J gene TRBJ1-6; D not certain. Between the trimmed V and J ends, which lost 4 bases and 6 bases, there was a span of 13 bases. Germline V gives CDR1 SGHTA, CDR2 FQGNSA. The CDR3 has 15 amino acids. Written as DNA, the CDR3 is TGTGCCAGCAGCTCCGCAGATGGGCCTAATTCACCCCTCCACTTT. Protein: CASSSADGPNSPLHF.

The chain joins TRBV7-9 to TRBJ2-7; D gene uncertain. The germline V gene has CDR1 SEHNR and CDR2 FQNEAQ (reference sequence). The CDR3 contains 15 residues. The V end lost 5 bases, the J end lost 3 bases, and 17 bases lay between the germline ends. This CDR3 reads CASSPDSATIYEQYF. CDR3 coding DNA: TGTGCCAGCAGCCCCGACTCGGCTACCATCTACGAGCAGTACTTC.

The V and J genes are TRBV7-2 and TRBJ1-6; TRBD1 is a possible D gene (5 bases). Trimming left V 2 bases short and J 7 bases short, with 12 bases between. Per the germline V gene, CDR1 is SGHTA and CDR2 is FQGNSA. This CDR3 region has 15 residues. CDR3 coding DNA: TGTGCCAGCAGCTTACTCGGGGGTAGGAATTCACCCCTCCACTTT. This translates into CASSLLGGRNSPLHF.

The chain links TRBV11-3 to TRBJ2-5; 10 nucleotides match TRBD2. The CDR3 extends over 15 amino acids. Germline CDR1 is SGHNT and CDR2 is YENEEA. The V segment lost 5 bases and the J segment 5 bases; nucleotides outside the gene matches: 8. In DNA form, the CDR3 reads TGTGCCAGCAGCAAAAGCGGGAGGGCCGGTGAGACCCAGTACTTC. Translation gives CASSKSGRAGETQYF.

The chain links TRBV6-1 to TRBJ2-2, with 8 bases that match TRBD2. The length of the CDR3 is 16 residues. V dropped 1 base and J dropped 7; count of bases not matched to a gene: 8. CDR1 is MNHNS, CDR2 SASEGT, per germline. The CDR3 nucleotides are TGTGCCAGCAGTGAAGTGGCGGGAGGTTCAGGCGGGGAGCTGTTTTTT. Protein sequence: CASSEVAGGSGGELFF.

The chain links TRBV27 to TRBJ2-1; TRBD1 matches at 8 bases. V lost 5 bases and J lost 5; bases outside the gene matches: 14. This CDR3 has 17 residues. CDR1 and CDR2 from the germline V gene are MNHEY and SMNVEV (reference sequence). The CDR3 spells CASSPRPDRGVNNEQFF. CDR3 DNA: TGTGCCAGCAGTCCCCGCCCAGACAGGGGTGTCAACAATGAGCAGTTCTTC.

The CDR3, as DNA: TGTGCCAGCAGCATAGGGGGTGCCCGGGGAGAGACCCAGTACTTC. Protein sequence: CASSIGGARGETQYF. The chain couples TRBV7-6 to TRBJ2-5; tentatively, D is TRBD1 (6 bases). With 5 bases removed from V and 4 bases from J, the gap between germline ends came to 17 bases. Germline CDR1 and CDR2: SGHVS and FNYEAQ. There are 15 residues in the CDR3.

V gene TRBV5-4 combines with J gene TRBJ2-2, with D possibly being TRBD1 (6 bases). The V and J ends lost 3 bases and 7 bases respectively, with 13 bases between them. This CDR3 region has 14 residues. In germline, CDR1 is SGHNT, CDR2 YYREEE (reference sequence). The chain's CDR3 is CASSSAGEDGELFF. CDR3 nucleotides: TGTGCCAGCAGCTCAGCAGGGGAAGACGGGGAGCTGTTTTTT.

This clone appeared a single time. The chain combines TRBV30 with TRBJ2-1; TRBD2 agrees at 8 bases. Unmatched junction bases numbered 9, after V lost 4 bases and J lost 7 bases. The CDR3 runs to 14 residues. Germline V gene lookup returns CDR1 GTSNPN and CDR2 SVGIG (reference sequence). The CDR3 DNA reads TGTGCCTGGACGGGAGGGAAAAACAAAAATGAGCAGTTCTTC. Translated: CAWTGGKNKNEQFF.

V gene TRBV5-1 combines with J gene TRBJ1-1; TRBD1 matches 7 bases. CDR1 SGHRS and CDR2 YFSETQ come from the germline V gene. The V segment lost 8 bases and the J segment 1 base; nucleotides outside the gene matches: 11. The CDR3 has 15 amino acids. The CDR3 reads CASRLTGTANTEAFF. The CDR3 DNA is TGCGCCAGTAGGTTAACCGGGACAGCGAACACTGAAGCTTTCTTT.

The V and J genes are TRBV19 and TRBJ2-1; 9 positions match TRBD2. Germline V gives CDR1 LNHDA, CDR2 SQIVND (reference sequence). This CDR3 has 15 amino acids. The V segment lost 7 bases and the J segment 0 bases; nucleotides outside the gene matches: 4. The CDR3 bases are TGTGCCAGTATGCGGGGGGGGAGCTCCTACAATGAGCAGTTCTTC. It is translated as CASMRGGSSYNEQFF.

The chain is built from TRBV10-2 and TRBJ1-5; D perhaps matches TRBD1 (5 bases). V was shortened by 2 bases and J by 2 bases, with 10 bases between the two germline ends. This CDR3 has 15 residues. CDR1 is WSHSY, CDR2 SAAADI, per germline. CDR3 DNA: TGCGCCAGCAGTGAGAATGAACAGGGCAATCAGCCCCAGCATTTT. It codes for CASSENEQGNQPQHF.

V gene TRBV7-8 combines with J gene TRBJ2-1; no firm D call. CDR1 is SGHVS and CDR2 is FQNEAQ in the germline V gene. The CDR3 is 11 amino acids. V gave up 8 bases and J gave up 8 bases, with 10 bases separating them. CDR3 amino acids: CASLDKYEQFF. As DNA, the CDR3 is TGTGCCAGCCTCGACAAGTATGAGCAGTTCTTC.

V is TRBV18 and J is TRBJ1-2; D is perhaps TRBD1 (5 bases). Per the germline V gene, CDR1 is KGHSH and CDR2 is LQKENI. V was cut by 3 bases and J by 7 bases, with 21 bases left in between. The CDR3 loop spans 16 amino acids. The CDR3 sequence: CASSPIRAGKFLGYTF. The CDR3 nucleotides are TGTGCCAGCTCACCTATCAGGGCAGGGAAGTTCCTTGGCTACACCTTC.

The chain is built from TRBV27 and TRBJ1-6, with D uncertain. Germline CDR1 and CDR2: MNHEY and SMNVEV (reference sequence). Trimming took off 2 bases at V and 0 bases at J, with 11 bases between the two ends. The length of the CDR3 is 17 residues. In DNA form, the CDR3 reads TGTGCCAGCAGTTTACAGCGGGCGAGCTCCTATAATTCACCCCTCCACTTT. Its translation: CASSLQRASSYNSPLHF.

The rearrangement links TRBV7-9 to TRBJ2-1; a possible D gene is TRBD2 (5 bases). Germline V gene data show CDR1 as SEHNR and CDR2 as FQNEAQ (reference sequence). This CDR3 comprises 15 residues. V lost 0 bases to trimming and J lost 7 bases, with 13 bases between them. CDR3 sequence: CASSLALLAKNEQFF. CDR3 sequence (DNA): TGTGCCAGCAGCTTAGCGTTGCTAGCCAAAAATGAGCAGTTCTTC.

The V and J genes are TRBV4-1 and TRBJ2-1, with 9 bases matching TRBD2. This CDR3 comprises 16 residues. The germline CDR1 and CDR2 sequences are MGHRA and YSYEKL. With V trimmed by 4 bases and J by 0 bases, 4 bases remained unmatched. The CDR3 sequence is CASSPISGSSYNEQFF. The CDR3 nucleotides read TGCGCCAGCAGCCCGATTAGCGGGAGCTCCTACAATGAGCAGTTCTTC.

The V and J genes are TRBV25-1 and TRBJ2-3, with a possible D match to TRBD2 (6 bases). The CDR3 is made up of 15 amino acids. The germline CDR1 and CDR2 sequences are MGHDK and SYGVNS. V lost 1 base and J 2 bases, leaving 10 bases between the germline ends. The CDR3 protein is CASSEFGGTTDTQYF. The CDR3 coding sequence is TGTGCCAGCAGTGAATTTGGGGGGACCACAGATACGCAGTATTTT.

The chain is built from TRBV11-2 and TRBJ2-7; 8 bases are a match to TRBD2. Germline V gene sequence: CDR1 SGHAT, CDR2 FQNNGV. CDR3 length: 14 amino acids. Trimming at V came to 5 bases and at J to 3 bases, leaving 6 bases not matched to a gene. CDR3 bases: TGTGCCAGCAGCCAGATCCGGGAGGGCTACGAGCAGTACTTC. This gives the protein CASSQIREGYEQYF.

In nucleotides, the CDR3 is TGTGCCAGCAGTCCATCTAGCCCCCTCTCCTACGAGCAGTACTTC. Its protein is CASSPSSPLSYEQYF. The chain has TRBV6-6 and TRBJ2-7; maybe TRBD2 (5 bases). The germline V and J ends were trimmed by 5 bases and 0 bases, with 14 bases remaining between them. Germline CDR1 reads MNHNY; CDR2 reads SVGAGI (reference sequence). This CDR3 has 15 amino acids.